A single sample gave rise to the 31 T cell receptor beta chains below, sequenced in a study of patients and donors after allogeneic stem cell transplantation. From the RT-PCR reads, TCRdb called clonotypes with MiXCR, one entry per CDR3 protein. The sample lists about a million distinct CDR3 sequences; about a sixth were seen once. Input material: blood, either unsorted or a sorted T cell fraction (not recorded which). All receptors come from a human donor who was either an allogeneic HSCT recipient or a stem cell or donor lymphocyte infusion donor (not recorded which). It is not recorded whose cells these are; they may come from a transplant donor.

Here the CDR3 reads CASSSVGAGRTGELFF. CDR3 in DNA: TGTGCCAGCAGCTCCGTAGGGGCAGGGCGGACCGGGGAGCTGTTTTTT. This sequence joins TRBV11-2 and TRBJ2-2; D possibly corresponds to TRBD1 (5 bases). This CDR3 is 16 amino acids long. Germline CDR1 reads SGHAT; CDR2 reads FQNNGV. V was shortened by 4 bases and J by 5 bases, with 17 bases between the two germline ends.

This sequence joins TRBV9 and TRBJ1-5; D gene ambiguous. The CDR3 has 16 amino acids. In germline, CDR1 is SGDLS, CDR2 YYNGEE. V lost 0 bases and J 0 bases, leaving 10 bases between the germline ends. CDR3 bases: TGTGCCAGCAGCGTAGATGGAGATTATAGCAATCAGCCCCAGCATTTT. This codes for CASSVDGDYSNQPQHF.

The rearrangement links TRBV6-1 to TRBJ2-1; the D gene is possibly TRBD2 (6 bases). V was clipped by 0 bases and J by 7 bases, with 13 bases between them. The CDR3 contains 15 residues. The germline CDR1 and CDR2 sequences are MNHNS and SASEGT. CDR3 DNA sequence: TGTGCCAGCAGTGAAGCGCTTCGGGGGAGGAATGAGCAGTTCTTC. It yields the protein CASSEALRGRNEQFF.

The chain carries TRBV20-1 and TRBJ1-5; 10 nucleotides agree with TRBD1. Looked up from germline, CDR1 is DFQATT and CDR2 is SNEGSKA (reference sequence). The CDR3 contains 14 residues. Losses at the gene ends were 6 bases for V and 5 bases for J; bases not matched to a gene: 7. The CDR3 protein is CSAGDRGLYQPQHF. The CDR3 DNA reads TGCAGTGCGGGGGACAGGGGTCTTTATCAGCCCCAGCATTTT.

In this sample, this clonotype turned up a few times. This chain connects TRBV9 to TRBJ2-7; no firm D call. Between the trimmed V and J ends, which lost 1 base and 2 bases, there was a span of 10 bases. This CDR3 region has 14 residues. Germline lookup yields CDR1 SGDLS and CDR2 YYNGEE. Here the CDR3 reads CASSVMDGAYEQYF. CDR3 nucleotides: TGTGCCAGCAGCGTAATGGACGGAGCCTACGAGCAGTACTTC.

The CDR3 loop is CASSRASPLADTQYF. The CDR3 DNA reads as TGTGCCAGCAGTCGAGCTAGCCCCTTGGCAGATACGCAGTATTTT. The chain couples TRBV7-9 to TRBJ2-3, with a tentative D call TRBD2 (5 bases). Germline V gene lookup returns CDR1 SEHNR and CDR2 FQNEAQ (reference sequence). The CDR3 is 15 amino acids. V was cut by 6 bases and J by 4 bases, with 17 bases left in between.

This clonotype was seen at least ten times. This rearrangement joins TRBV7-8 to TRBJ2-5; no definite D call. Trimming removed 1 base at V and 5 bases at J, with 11 bases between. This CDR3 spans 14 amino acids. Germline V gene data show CDR1 as SGHVS and CDR2 as FQNEAQ. CDR3 loop: CASSLEGRVETQYF. Written as DNA, the CDR3 is TGTGCCAGCAGCTTAGAAGGAAGGGTGGAGACCCAGTACTTC.

In its sample, this clonotype was seen many times. The V call is TRBV29-1, the J call TRBJ1-1; no firm D call. This CDR3 is 12 amino acids long. Trimming took 4 bases from V and 1 from J, leaving 7 bases between them. Per germline, CDR1 SQVTM and CDR2 ANQGSEA. The CDR3 nucleotides are TGCAGCGTTGTCGGGGAGAACACTGAAGCTTTCTTT. Translation gives CSVVGENTEAFF.

This clonotype showed up just a few times. The J gene is TRBJ2-3, the V gene TRBV5-1; no reliable D call. Between the trimmed V and J ends, which lost 0 bases and 5 bases, there was a span of 10 bases. Germline CDR1 reads SGHRS; CDR2 reads YFSETQ. The CDR3 has 14 residues. The CDR3 spells CASSLGDRRDTQYF. Here the CDR3 DNA reads TGCGCCAGCAGCTTGGGGGATCGGAGAGATACGCAGTATTTT.

This clonotype has only a few counts. CDR3 protein: CASSPQQGSMNTEAFF. DNA for the CDR3: TGTGCCAGCAGCCCCCAACAGGGCTCCATGAACACTGAAGCTTTCTTT. The rearrangement uses TRBV9 and TRBJ1-1, with a possible D match to TRBD1 (6 bases). V was trimmed by 4 bases and J by 0 bases, leaving 16 bases between them. Germline CDR1 is SGDLS and CDR2 is YYNGEE. The CDR3 loop spans 16 amino acids.

This chain links TRBV7-9 with TRBJ2-1, with TRBD2 identical over 9 bases. Germline V lookup: CDR1 SEHNR, CDR2 FQNEAQ (reference sequence). V lost 5 bases and J lost 1; bases outside the gene matches: 9. The CDR3 consists of 17 residues. The CDR3 sequence is CASSPPMTSGSYNEQFF. The DNA of the CDR3 is TGTGCCAGCAGCCCACCGATGACTAGCGGATCCTACAATGAGCAGTTCTTC.

This clonotype showed up many times. V is TRBV12-3 or TRBV12-4 and J is TRBJ1-1; D unclear. There are 11 residues in the CDR3. V was shortened by 4 bases and J by 10 bases, with 10 bases between the two germline ends. CDR3 in DNA: TGTGCCAGCAGTTCCGACCCCTTAGCTTTCTTT. It specifies CASSSDPLAFF.

This clonotype was found once. The chain combines TRBV4-1 with TRBJ1-2; D possibly corresponds to TRBD1 (5 bases). This CDR3 contains 16 residues. CDR1 MGHRA and CDR2 YSYEKL come from the germline V gene. The germline V and J ends were trimmed by 1 base and 3 bases, with 15 bases remaining between them. The CDR3 reads CASSQGGGGDDYGYTF. The CDR3 DNA sequence: TGCGCCAGCAGCCAAGGCGGGGGAGGGGACGACTATGGCTACACCTTC.

This clonotype was found a few times. The chain combines TRBV5-4 with TRBJ1-1, with D possibly matching TRBD1 (6 bases). The ends were cut back, 3 bases at V and 8 bases at J, with 17 bases in the middle. Germline values: CDR1 SGHNT, CDR2 YYREEE (reference sequence). The CDR3 spans 14 residues. This chain's CDR3 is CASSSKGGGVEAFF. DNA for the CDR3: TGTGCCAGCAGCTCCAAAGGGGGGGGTGTGGAAGCTTTCTTT.

A few counts support this clonotype. The chain links TRBV3-1 to TRBJ2-5, with unresolved D. CDR3 size: 15 residues. The V and J ends lost 4 bases and 7 bases respectively, with 19 bases between them. Germline V gene lookup returns CDR1 LGHDT and CDR2 YNNKEL (reference sequence). The CDR3 loop reads CASSPDWLDPGTQYF. In DNA, the CDR3 is TGTGCCAGCAGCCCTGATTGGCTGGATCCAGGGACCCAGTACTTC.

This clonotype has just a few counts. This chain connects TRBV5-6 to TRBJ2-7, with 7 bases fitting TRBD2. There are 15 residues in the CDR3. The germline V gene has CDR1 SGHDT and CDR2 YYEEEE. V shed 6 bases, J shed 2 bases, and the junction held 11 bases outside the gene matches. The CDR3 sequence is CASILGGDGTYEQYF. In DNA, the CDR3 is TGTGCCAGCATACTTGGGGGGGACGGGACCTACGAGCAGTACTTC.

The sample holds a few counts of this clonotype. The chain carries TRBV20-1 and TRBJ1-5; a weak D match, TRBD1 (5 bases). The CDR3 has 15 amino acids. V lost 2 bases, J lost 2 bases, and 13 bases lay in between. CDR1 and CDR2 from the germline V gene are DFQATT and SNEGSKA (reference sequence). CDR3 sequence: CSARKDTQGNQPQHF. In DNA form, the CDR3 reads TGCAGTGCTAGAAAGGACACCCAGGGCAATCAGCCCCAGCATTTT.

The rearrangement links TRBV25-1 to TRBJ1-5; no definite D call. Germline-derived CDR1 and CDR2 are MGHDK and SYGVNS. CDR3 size: 15 residues. The V and J ends lost 3 bases and 4 bases respectively, with 13 bases between them. The chain's CDR3 is CASSDSPGSNQPQHF. CDR3 coding DNA: TGTGCCAGCAGTGATTCCCCGGGGAGTAATCAGCCCCAGCATTTT.

The V gene is TRBV7-6, the J gene TRBJ2-1, with D perhaps TRBD1 or TRBD2 (5 bases each). This CDR3 comprises 15 residues. Germline assignment: CDR1 SGHVS and CDR2 FNYEAQ. V lost 5 bases and J lost 8, with 19 bases in between. The CDR3 DNA is TGTGCCAGCAGCACAAGTGGGGGTGACACTGATGAGCAGTTCTTC. Amino acids: CASSTSGGDTDEQFF.

This clonotype has a count of ten or more. The chain combines TRBV20-1 with TRBJ2-7; the D is unclear. Germline CDR1 DFQATT, CDR2 SNEGSKA (reference sequence). The CDR3 totals 12 residues. Deletions cut 6 bases from V and 2 bases from J, with 11 bases between. CDR3 bases: TGCAGTGCGGAGACTGGGGCCTACGAGCAGTACTTC. It codes for CSAETGAYEQYF.

This clonotype has a handful of counts. The chain couples TRBV24-1 to TRBJ2-2; TRBD1 agrees at 7 bases. CDR3 size: 17 residues. Germline V gene lookup returns CDR1 KGHDR and CDR2 SFDVKD. V was pared by 0 bases and J by 0 bases, with 3 bases of the junction left unmatched. The CDR3 nucleotides read TGTGCCACCAGTGATTTGACAGGGGACACGAACACCGGGGAGCTGTTTTTT. Its protein is CATSDLTGDTNTGELFF.

The CDR3 protein is CSYLEGLAGDEQYF. CDR3 nucleotides: TGCAGTTACCTCGAGGGGCTAGCGGGAGACGAGCAGTACTTC. The chain joins TRBV20-1 to TRBJ2-7, with 10 bases identical to TRBD2. Germline CDR1 DFQATT, CDR2 SNEGSKA (reference sequence). This CDR3 has 14 amino acids. V shed 8 bases and J 5 bases; nucleotides not matched to a gene: 12.

V is TRBV20-1 and J is TRBJ2-2, with 8 bases identical to TRBD1. The CDR3 runs 16 residues. Unmatched junction bases numbered 11, after V lost 3 bases and J lost 5 bases. CDR1 and CDR2 from the germline V gene are DFQATT and SNEGSKA (reference sequence). DNA of the CDR3: TGCAGTGCTAGTAAAACAGGGGGTTTGGGAACCGGGGAGCTGTTTTTT. The encoded protein is CSASKTGGLGTGELFF.

About this clonotype: One end of the junction fails to match germline, which may point to a read error. The J gene is TRBJ1-2, the V gene TRBV24-1; D is unclear. This CDR3 is built from 12 residues. Per the germline V gene, CDR1 is KGHDR and CDR2 is SFDVKD. CDR3 residues: CATSDRSYGFTF. CDR3 in DNA: TGTGCCACCAGTGATAGAAGCTATGGCTTCACCTTC.

Written as DNA, the CDR3 is TGCAGTGCCAGCGACGGCGGGACGCTCTCCTACGAGCAGTACTTC. Protein: CSASDGGTLSYEQYF. The rearrangement uses TRBV20-1 and TRBJ2-7, with TRBD2 as a possible D gene (6 bases). The germline V gene encodes CDR1 DFQATT and CDR2 SNEGSKA (reference sequence). V shed 6 bases and J shed 0 bases, with 18 bases lying between them. CDR3 length: 15 amino acids.

The V and J genes are TRBV27 and TRBJ2-1; the match to TRBD2 covers 7 bases. V dropped 2 bases and J dropped 10; count of bases not matched to a gene: 14. CDR3 size: 16 residues. Germline values: CDR1 MNHEY, CDR2 SMNVEV (reference sequence). CDR3 protein: CASSLVGLVGREEQFF. The DNA of the CDR3 is TGTGCCAGCAGTTTAGTGGGTCTAGTGGGGAGGGAGGAGCAGTTCTTC.

This chain connects TRBV10-2 to TRBJ1-1, with D possibly matching TRBD1 (6 bases). Germline CDR1 reads WSHSY; CDR2 reads SAAADI. The CDR3 consists of 19 residues. Trimming left V 4 bases short and J 0 bases short, with 24 bases between. CDR3 protein: CASSGFWRGGSFVNTEAFF. CDR3 nucleotides: TGCGCCAGCAGTGGCTTTTGGAGGGGGGGGTCCTTTGTGAACACTGAAGCTTTCTTT.

A few counts support this clonotype. The genes are TRBV12-3 or TRBV12-4 and TRBJ2-7; tentative D call: TRBD1 (6 bases). V dropped 1 base and J dropped 2 bases, with 21 bases sitting between them. The CDR3 is 18 residues long. Here the CDR3 reads CASSLVPRMGHSTYEQYF. In DNA, the CDR3 is TGTGCCAGCAGTTTAGTCCCCAGGATGGGACATTCTACCTACGAGCAGTACTTC.

This clonotype has only a few counts. The chain is built from TRBV5-6 and TRBJ1-1; weak D call: TRBD1 (5 bases). Germline CDR1 is SGHDT and CDR2 is YYEEEE. The CDR3 has 14 residues. The V end lost 3 bases, the J end lost 5 bases, and 14 bases lay between the germline ends. The CDR3 here is CASSWNLGETEAFF. CDR3 nucleotide sequence: TGTGCCAGCAGCTGGAATTTGGGGGAAACTGAAGCTTTCTTT. The whole variable domain, filled in from reference TRBV5-6 and TRBJ1-1, reads DAGVTQSPTHLIKTRGQQVTLRCSPKSGHDTVSWYQQALGQGPQFIFQYYEEEERQRGNFPDRFSGHQFPNYSSELNVNALLLGDSALYLCASSWNLGETEAFFGQGTRLTVV.

The table lists this clonotype with a few counts. The rearrangement links TRBV7-2 to TRBJ2-1; D unclear. This CDR3 is 12 amino acids long. V was clipped by 1 base and J by 8 bases, with 6 bases between them. In germline, CDR1 is SGHTA, CDR2 FQGNSA. In nucleotides, the CDR3 is TGTGCCAGCAGCTTAGATGGTGATGAGCAGTTCTTC. Its translation: CASSLDGDEQFF.

The V and J genes are TRBV6-4 and TRBJ2-2; no clear D. The CDR3 sequence is 13 residues long. CDR1 is MRHNA, CDR2 SNTAGT, per germline. Deletions cut 6 bases from V and 7 bases from J, with 12 bases between. CDR3 in amino acids: CASSAEYGGELFF. The CDR3 region has the DNA TGTGCCAGCAGCGCCGAGTACGGCGGGGAGCTGTTTTTT.